These T cell receptor beta chains were read from a single sample in a study of shared clonotypes between healthy human individuals. Only in-frame clones appear in the TCRdb table, and some are missing; sequencing was by immunoSEQ multiplex PCR. This sample has 700,000 or so clones, with around 72% found just once. Sequenced material: memory CD4+ T cells sorted from blood. These receptors came from a woman between 25 and 40 years old in good health. Both conserved end residues are part of each CDR3. Each record gives: J gene, clone size, D gene, V gene, CDR3 DNA, CDR3 protein. A D gene is named only where the DNA matches it firmly. Size tells how often a clone was seen (once, few, many) or the class of an expanded clone, and some rows leave it out.

j_call: TRBJ2-1
clone_size: once
d_call: -
v_call: TRBV9
cdr3_nt: TGTGCCAGCAGCGTAGGTAACCCCCGCTACAATGAGCAGTTCTTC
cdr3_aa: CASSVGNPRYNEQFF

j_call: TRBJ2-2
clone_size: -
d_call: -
v_call: TRBV18
cdr3_nt: TGTGCCAGCTCACCACAGGGAATCGGGGAGCTGTTTTTT
cdr3_aa: CASSPQGIGELFF

j_call: TRBJ2-3
clone_size: -
d_call: -
v_call: TRBV7-9
cdr3_nt: TGTGCCAGCAGCAGGAATGCGGCGGATACGCAGTATTTT
cdr3_aa: CASSRNAADTQYF

j_call: TRBJ1-2
clone_size: -
d_call: -
v_call: TRBV9
cdr3_nt: TGTGCCAGCAGCCTGCTGGGAAACTATGGCTACACCTTC
cdr3_aa: CASSLLGNYGYTF

j_call: TRBJ2-5
clone_size: -
d_call: TRBD1
v_call: TRBV18
cdr3_nt: TGTGCCAGCTCATCCCCACAGGGGTTGCTGGAGACCCAGTACTTC
cdr3_aa: CASSSPQGLLETQYF

j_call: TRBJ2-2
clone_size: -
d_call: -
v_call: TRBV6-5
cdr3_nt: TGTGCCAGCAGTTACGAGACGCCCAGCGGGGAGCTGTTTTTT
cdr3_aa: CASSYETPSGELFF

j_call: TRBJ2-1
clone_size: -
d_call: -
v_call: TRBV5-1
cdr3_nt: TGCGCCAGCAGCTTGGCGGGGGCTGAGCAGTTCTTC
cdr3_aa: CASSLAGAEQFF

j_call: TRBJ2-7
clone_size: -
d_call: -
v_call: TRBV11-2
cdr3_nt: TGTGCCAGCAGCTTTAGTTCCGAGCAGTACTTC
cdr3_aa: CASSFSSEQYF

j_call: TRBJ1-1
clone_size: -
d_call: -
v_call: TRBV28
cdr3_nt: TGTGCCAGCAGGCCCGCGGGGCGGGAGAACACTGAAGCTTTCTTT
cdr3_aa: CASRPAGRENTEAFF

j_call: TRBJ2-7
clone_size: -
d_call: -
v_call: TRBV5-4
cdr3_nt: TGTGCCAGCAGCTCGGAGGGGTTCAGCGAGCAGTACTTC
cdr3_aa: CASSSEGFSEQYF

j_call: TRBJ2-4
clone_size: -
d_call: -
v_call: TRBV15
cdr3_nt: TGTGCCACCAGCAGAGATGACGGGATAGCCAAAAACATTCAGTACTTC
cdr3_aa: CATSRDDGIAKNIQYF

j_call: TRBJ2-3
clone_size: few
d_call: -
v_call: TRBV30
cdr3_nt: TGTGCCTGGAGTCACAGCCTGGATACGCAGTATTTT
cdr3_aa: CAWSHSLDTQYF

j_call: TRBJ1-1
clone_size: -
d_call: -
v_call: TRBV5-1
cdr3_nt: TGCGCCAGCAGCTTGCCGGTGGAGGGCACTGAAGCTTTCTTT
cdr3_aa: CASSLPVEGTEAFF

j_call: TRBJ1-5
clone_size: -
d_call: TRBD1
v_call: TRBV6-1
cdr3_nt: TGTGCCAGCAGCGACAGGGGGAGGAATCAGCCCCAGCATTTT
cdr3_aa: CASSDRGRNQPQHF

j_call: TRBJ2-3
clone_size: -
d_call: -
v_call: TRBV7-9
cdr3_nt: TGTGCCAGCAGCGACTACCGGGACCGAACCACAGATACGCAGTATTTT
cdr3_aa: CASSDYRDRTTDTQYF

j_call: TRBJ2-7
clone_size: -
d_call: TRBD1
v_call: TRBV5-1
cdr3_nt: TGCGCCAGCAGCTTAGCCCCGGGACAGGGTCCCTCCGAGCAGTACTTC
cdr3_aa: CASSLAPGQGPSEQYF

j_call: TRBJ2-4
clone_size: -
d_call: TRBD2
v_call: TRBV7-2
cdr3_nt: TGTGCCAGCAGAAGGGGACTAGCCTCGAACATTCAGTACTTC
cdr3_aa: CASRRGLASNIQYF

j_call: TRBJ1-2
clone_size: few
d_call: -
v_call: TRBV29-1
cdr3_nt: TGCAGCGCTGGAAAGACGCGGGGGGACGGCTACACCTTC
cdr3_aa: CSAGKTRGDGYTF

j_call: TRBJ1-1
clone_size: -
d_call: -
v_call: TRBV7-6
cdr3_nt: TGTGCCAGCAGCTTAAACCCGATGAACACTGAAGCTTTCTTT
cdr3_aa: CASSLNPMNTEAFF

j_call: TRBJ1-1
clone_size: -
d_call: -
v_call: TRBV7-9
cdr3_nt: TGTGCCAGCAGCTTCCTGGTAGAAACGATTGAAGCTTTCTTT
cdr3_aa: CASSFLVETIEAFF

j_call: TRBJ1-3
clone_size: -
d_call: -
v_call: TRBV4-1
cdr3_nt: TGCGCCAGCAGCCAGGTATACACTTCTGGAAACACCATATATTTT
cdr3_aa: CASSQVYTSGNTIYF

j_call: TRBJ2-7
clone_size: few
d_call: TRBD1
v_call: TRBV18
cdr3_nt: TGTGCCAGCTCACCCAAACAGGGGGCGGTTGAGCAGTACTTC
cdr3_aa: CASSPKQGAVEQYF

j_call: TRBJ2-3
clone_size: once
d_call: -
v_call: TRBV5-1
cdr3_nt: TGCGCCAGCAGCTTCGGGGGAGGCACAGATACGCAGTATTTT
cdr3_aa: CASSFGGGTDTQYF

j_call: TRBJ2-3
clone_size: once
d_call: TRBD2
v_call: TRBV10-3
cdr3_nt: TGTGCCATCAGTGGGGGTCCTGGAGGAGCGGGAAGCACAGATACGCAGTATTTT
cdr3_aa: CAISGGPGGAGSTDTQYF

j_call: TRBJ1-1
clone_size: -
d_call: TRBD1
v_call: TRBV28
cdr3_nt: TGTGCCAGCAGCCAACACGGGACAGGGGGCGGTTGGACTGAAGCTTTCTTT
cdr3_aa: CASSQHGTGGGWTEAFF

j_call: TRBJ2-5
clone_size: -
d_call: TRBD2
v_call: TRBV28
cdr3_nt: TGTGCCAGCAGTTTACCCCTCGGGACTAGCGGGAGTCTGGAGACCCAGTACTTC
cdr3_aa: CASSLPLGTSGSLETQYF

j_call: TRBJ2-1
clone_size: -
d_call: TRBD1
v_call: TRBV7-7
cdr3_nt: TGTGCCAGCAGCTTAGGGGGACAGAACTACAATGAGCAGTTCTTC
cdr3_aa: CASSLGGQNYNEQFF

j_call: TRBJ2-1
clone_size: few
d_call: TRBD2
v_call: TRBV5-1
cdr3_nt: TGCGCCAGCAGCTGGACTAGCGGATTGAGGGGCAATGAGCAGTTCTTC
cdr3_aa: CASSWTSGLRGNEQFF

j_call: TRBJ1-1
clone_size: -
d_call: -
v_call: TRBV5-1
cdr3_nt: TGCGCCAGCACGTCCGTTGGAGCCACTGAAGCTTTCTTT
cdr3_aa: CASTSVGATEAFF

j_call: TRBJ1-1
clone_size: -
d_call: -
v_call: TRBV28
cdr3_nt: TGTGCCAGCACCCCGAGTCCGGGGGTCGGGAACACTGAAGCTTTCTTT
cdr3_aa: CASTPSPGVGNTEAFF

j_call: TRBJ2-1
clone_size: -
d_call: -
v_call: TRBV6-6
cdr3_nt: TGTGCCAGCAGTTCCAGGACTAAGGATACCAGTAATGAGCAGTTCTTC
cdr3_aa: CASSSRTKDTSNEQFF

j_call: TRBJ1-5
clone_size: -
d_call: -
v_call: TRBV19
cdr3_nt: TGTGCCAGTAGTCTAGAGGACAGTCTCAGCAATCAGCCCCAGCATTTT
cdr3_aa: CASSLEDSLSNQPQHF

j_call: TRBJ2-2
clone_size: -
d_call: -
v_call: TRBV9
cdr3_nt: TGTGCCAGCAGCCTACGACCTAACACCGGGGAGCTGTTTTTT
cdr3_aa: CASSLRPNTGELFF

j_call: TRBJ1-1
clone_size: few
d_call: -
v_call: TRBV10-3
cdr3_nt: TGTGCCATCAGTCCGACAGGGAACACTGAAGCTTTCTTT
cdr3_aa: CAISPTGNTEAFF

j_call: TRBJ2-7
clone_size: -
d_call: TRBD1
v_call: TRBV6-5
cdr3_nt: TGTGCCAGCAGCAGACAGGGCCGGAGGGAGCAGTACTTC
cdr3_aa: CASSRQGRREQYF

j_call: TRBJ1-1
clone_size: -
d_call: -
v_call: TRBV5-1
cdr3_nt: TGCGCCAGCAGCACGACAGGTATAGGCATGAACACTGAAGCTTTCTTT
cdr3_aa: CASSTTGIGMNTEAFF

j_call: TRBJ2-1
clone_size: few
d_call: -
v_call: TRBV5-1
cdr3_nt: TGCGCCAGCAGCTCAGACTCGGGGGCCTACAATGAGCAGTTCTTC
cdr3_aa: CASSSDSGAYNEQFF

j_call: TRBJ1-5
clone_size: -
d_call: -
v_call: TRBV2
cdr3_nt: TGTGCCAGCAAAGGGATTGGCAATCAGCCCCAGCATTTT
cdr3_aa: CASKGIGNQPQHF

j_call: TRBJ2-3
clone_size: few
d_call: -
v_call: TRBV7-8
cdr3_nt: TGTGCCAGCAGCTTAAGGCGGACAGATACGCAGTATTTT
cdr3_aa: CASSLRRTDTQYF

j_call: TRBJ1-1
clone_size: -
d_call: TRBD1
v_call: TRBV10-3
cdr3_nt: TGTGCCATCAGTGAGGGGACAGTGAATTATGAAGCTTTCTTT
cdr3_aa: CAISEGTVNYEAFF

j_call: TRBJ2-2
clone_size: -
d_call: TRBD2
v_call: TRBV7-3
cdr3_nt: TGTGCCAGCAGCCCCCCATGGGGTAGCGGGAGGGCCGCGGGGGAGCTGTTTTTT
cdr3_aa: CASSPPWGSGRAAGELFF

j_call: TRBJ1-1
clone_size: -
d_call: -
v_call: TRBV21-1
cdr3_nt: TGTGCCCACAGGGCCTCGAACACTGAAGCTTTCTTT
cdr3_aa: CAHRASNTEAFF

j_call: TRBJ1-2
clone_size: -
d_call: -
v_call: TRBV28
cdr3_nt: TGTGCCAGCAGTTTATATGACCTTAACTATGGCTACACCTTC
cdr3_aa: CASSLYDLNYGYTF

j_call: TRBJ1-4
clone_size: -
d_call: -
v_call: TRBV6-1
cdr3_nt: TGTGCCAGCAGGGACGGGACACTTAATGAAAAACTGTTTTTT
cdr3_aa: CASRDGTLNEKLFF

j_call: TRBJ2-1
clone_size: -
d_call: -
v_call: TRBV28
cdr3_nt: TGTGCCAGCACCCCCCATCCCCGGGAGCAGTTCTTC
cdr3_aa: CASTPHPREQFF

j_call: TRBJ1-1
clone_size: -
d_call: -
v_call: TRBV6-5
cdr3_nt: TGTGCCAGCAGTTACGGGACAAACTTGAACACTGAAGCTTTCTTT
cdr3_aa: CASSYGTNLNTEAFF

j_call: TRBJ1-3
clone_size: once
d_call: TRBD1
v_call: TRBV27
cdr3_nt: TGTGCCAGCAGAGGACAGGAGTCTGGAAACACCATATATTTT
cdr3_aa: CASRGQESGNTIYF

j_call: TRBJ1-1
clone_size: -
d_call: -
v_call: TRBV27
cdr3_nt: TGTGCCAGCAGGGGGTTGAACACTGAAGCTTTCTTT
cdr3_aa: CASRGLNTEAFF

j_call: TRBJ2-5
clone_size: -
d_call: -
v_call: TRBV5-4
cdr3_nt: TGTGCCAGCAGCTTCATGGGCCGGGCCCCCGTGGGGGCCCAGTACTTC
cdr3_aa: CASSFMGRAPVGAQYF

j_call: TRBJ2-7
clone_size: -
d_call: -
v_call: TRBV5-1
cdr3_nt: TGCGCCAGCAGCTTGGGTTACGAGCAGTACTTC
cdr3_aa: CASSLGYEQYF

j_call: TRBJ1-1
clone_size: -
d_call: -
v_call: TRBV28
cdr3_nt: TGTGCCAGCACCCTCGAACGGGCCCTGAGCGCTGAAGCTTTCTTT
cdr3_aa: CASTLERALSAEAFF

j_call: TRBJ2-6
clone_size: -
d_call: -
v_call: TRBV12-5
cdr3_nt: TGTGCTAGTGGTCGGGGTAGTGCAGGACAAAGTCGGGCCAACGTCCTGACTTTC
cdr3_aa: CASGRGSAGQSRANVLTF

j_call: TRBJ2-3
clone_size: few
d_call: -
v_call: TRBV28
cdr3_nt: TGTGCCCTGTCCCAGGGAGATACGCAGTATTTT
cdr3_aa: CALSQGDTQYF

j_call: TRBJ2-7
clone_size: -
d_call: TRBD2
v_call: TRBV7-8
cdr3_nt: TGTGCCAGCAGCTCGATCCCCAGCGGGAGATTCGAGCAGTACTTC
cdr3_aa: CASSSIPSGRFEQYF

j_call: TRBJ2-3
clone_size: -
d_call: TRBD2
v_call: TRBV7-2
cdr3_nt: TGTGCCAGCAGCTTGACTCCGGGACTAGCGGGTGATACGCAGTATTTT
cdr3_aa: CASSLTPGLAGDTQYF

j_call: TRBJ2-2
clone_size: -
d_call: -
v_call: TRBV1
cdr3_nt: TGCACCAGCAGCCAAGATCTGATTAGCGGGAGAAAAACCGGGGAGCTGTTTTTT
cdr3_aa: CTSSQDLISGRKTGELFF

j_call: TRBJ2-7
clone_size: -
d_call: -
v_call: TRBV7-3
cdr3_nt: TGTGCCAGCAGCTTAACTGGGGGGAATTACGAGCAGTACTTC
cdr3_aa: CASSLTGGNYEQYF

j_call: TRBJ1-5
clone_size: -
d_call: -
v_call: TRBV5-1
cdr3_nt: TGCGCCAGCAGCCTCGACAGCGGCAATCAGCCCCAGCATTTT
cdr3_aa: CASSLDSGNQPQHF

j_call: TRBJ2-2
clone_size: -
d_call: TRBD2
v_call: TRBV6-1
cdr3_nt: TGTGCCAGCAGTCTTACTAGCGATCCCGGGGAGCTGTTTTTT
cdr3_aa: CASSLTSDPGELFF